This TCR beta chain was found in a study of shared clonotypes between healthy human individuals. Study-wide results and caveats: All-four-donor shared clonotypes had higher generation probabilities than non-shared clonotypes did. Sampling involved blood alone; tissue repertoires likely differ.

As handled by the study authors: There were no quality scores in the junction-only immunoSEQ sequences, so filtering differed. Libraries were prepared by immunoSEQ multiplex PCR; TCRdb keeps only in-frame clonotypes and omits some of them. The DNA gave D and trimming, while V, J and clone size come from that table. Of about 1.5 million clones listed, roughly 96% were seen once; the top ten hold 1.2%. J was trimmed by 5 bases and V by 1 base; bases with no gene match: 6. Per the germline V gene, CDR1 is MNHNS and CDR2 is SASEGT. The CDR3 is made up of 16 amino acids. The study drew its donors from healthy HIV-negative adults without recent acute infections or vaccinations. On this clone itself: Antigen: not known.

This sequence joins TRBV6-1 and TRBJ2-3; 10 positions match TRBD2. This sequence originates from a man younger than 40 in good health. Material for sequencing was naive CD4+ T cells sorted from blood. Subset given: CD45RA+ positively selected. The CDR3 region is CASSEVGLAEEDTQYF. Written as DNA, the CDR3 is TGTGCCAGCAGTGAAGTTGGACTAGCGGAGGAAGATACGCAGTATTTT.